These 8 T cell receptor beta chains were sequenced from one sample in a study of blood T cell repertoires in COVID-19. Profiled with immunoSEQ multiplex PCR; TCRdb holds only in-frame clones, not every one. The sample has around 300,000 clones, 85% to 90% seen once. The sample consisted of PBMCs or T cells enriched from blood (not recorded which). Receptors originate from a woman younger than 30 who had recovered from COVID-19.

CDR3 in DNA: TGCGCCAGCAGCTTACAGGGTGTGTTAAATGAGCAGTTCTTC. Amino acid sequence: CASSLQGVLNEQFF. This rearrangement joins TRBV5-1 to TRBJ2-1, with D possibly matching TRBD1 (6 bases). The CDR3 consists of 14 residues. The V end lost 2 bases, the J end lost 7 bases, and 13 bases lay between the germline ends. CDR1 is SGHRS and CDR2 is YFSETQ in the germline V gene.

The V gene is TRBV19, the J gene TRBJ1-1; 7 nucleotides match TRBD1. The length of the CDR3 is 15 residues. Germline lookup yields CDR1 LNHDA and CDR2 SQIVND (reference sequence). Losses at the gene ends were 3 bases for V and 0 bases for J; bases not matched to a gene: 4. The CDR3 nucleotides are TGTGCCAGTAGTATCGACAGGGTCATGAACACTGAAGCTTTCTTT. Translated, it gives CASSIDRVMNTEAFF.

This clone has just one count. The chain's CDR3 is CASSSRTSGDSEQFF. CDR3 in DNA: TGTGCCAGCAGCTCACGGACTAGCGGGGACAGTGAGCAGTTCTTC. The genes are TRBV5-4 and TRBJ2-1, with 12 bases identical to TRBD2. V dropped 3 bases and J dropped 9; count of bases not matched to a gene: 7. In germline, CDR1 is SGHNT, CDR2 YYREEE (reference sequence). The CDR3 consists of 15 residues.

The chain carries TRBV15 and TRBJ2-3, with 7 bases matching TRBD1. V shed 1 base, J shed 3 bases, and the junction held 7 bases outside the gene matches. This CDR3 is 16 amino acids long. Germline V gene data show CDR1 as LNHNV and CDR2 as YYDKDF (reference sequence). The CDR3 here is CATSRGSTGTTDTQYF. The CDR3 DNA follows: TGTGCCACCAGCAGAGGCTCGACAGGGACGACAGATACGCAGTATTTT.

The chain is built from TRBV11-1 and TRBJ1-2; 8 bases fit TRBD1. In germline, CDR1 is SGHAT, CDR2 FQDESV (reference sequence). CDR3 size: 13 residues. Losses at the gene ends were 2 bases for V and 8 bases for J; bases not matched to a gene: 4. CDR3 in amino acids: CASSLTRGRGYTF. The CDR3 DNA is TGTGCCAGCAGCTTAACCAGGGGGCGAGGCTACACCTTC.

The rearrangement uses TRBV6-6 and TRBJ1-5; the D gene is possibly TRBD1 (6 bases). V was clipped by 4 bases and J by 0 bases, with 13 bases between them. This CDR3 contains 16 residues. CDR1 is MNHNY and CDR2 is SVGAGI in the germline V gene (reference sequence). The CDR3 nucleotides are TGTGCCAGCAGTTCACGACAGGCGGATAGCAATCAGCCCCAGCATTTT. Protein product: CASSSRQADSNQPQHF.

This clone was picked up a small number of times. V usage is TRBV6-4 and J usage is TRBJ2-2; TRBD2 aligns across 10 bases. V was clipped by 4 bases and J by 3 bases; unmatched bases: 14. The CDR3 is made up of 19 amino acids. Germline V CDR1 and CDR2: MRHNA, SNTAGT. CDR3 in DNA: TGTGCCAGCAGTGCCATACTAGCGGGACCGTCGAAGGACACCGGGGAGCTGTTTTTT. It yields the protein CASSAILAGPSKDTGELFF.

The J gene is TRBJ2-2, the V gene TRBV2, with TRBD1 as a possible D gene (6 bases). CDR3 length: 12 amino acids. Germline V lookup: CDR1 SNHLY, CDR2 FYNNEI. V dropped 5 bases and J dropped 9 bases, with 10 bases sitting between them. Here the CDR3 DNA reads TGTGCCAGCAGTCTTAGGGGGTGGGAGCTGTTTTTT. Protein sequence: CASSLRGWELFF.